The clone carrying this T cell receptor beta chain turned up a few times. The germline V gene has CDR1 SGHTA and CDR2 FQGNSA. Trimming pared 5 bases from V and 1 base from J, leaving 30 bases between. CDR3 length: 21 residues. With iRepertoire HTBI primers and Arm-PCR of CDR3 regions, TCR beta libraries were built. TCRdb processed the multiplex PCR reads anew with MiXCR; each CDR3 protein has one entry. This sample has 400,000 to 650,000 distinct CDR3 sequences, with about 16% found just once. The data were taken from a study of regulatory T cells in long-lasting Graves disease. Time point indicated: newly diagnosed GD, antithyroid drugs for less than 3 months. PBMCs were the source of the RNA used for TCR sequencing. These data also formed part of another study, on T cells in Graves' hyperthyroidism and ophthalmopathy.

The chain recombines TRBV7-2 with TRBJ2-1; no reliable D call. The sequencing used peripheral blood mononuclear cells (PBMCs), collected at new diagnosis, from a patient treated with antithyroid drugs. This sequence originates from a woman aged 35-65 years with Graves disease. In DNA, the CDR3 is TGTGCCAGCAGCATACGGTTGCGAACGATAACTACCAAGGAATCCTACAATGAGCAGTTCTTC. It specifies CASSIRLRTITTKESYNEQFF. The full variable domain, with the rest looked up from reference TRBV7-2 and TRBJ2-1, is GAGVSQSPSNKVTEKGKDVELRCDPISGHTALYWYRQSLGQGLEFLIYFQGNSAPDKSGLPSDRFSAERTGGSVSTLTIQRTQQEDSAVYLCASSIRLRTITTKESYNEQFFGPGTRLTVL.